This TCR beta chain came from a study of T cell changes during pregnancy in multiple sclerosis. Germline values: CDR1 SGHTA, CDR2 FQGNSA. This CDR3 has 16 residues. V trimming: 2 bases; J trimming: 0 bases; junction bases outside the gene matches: 7. The data were produced by immunoSEQ multiplex PCR, yet TCRdb's version contains in-frame clones alone and is incomplete. The sample consists of approximately 37,000 clones, 90% to 95% of them appearing once. The rearrangement joins TRBV7-2 to TRBJ2-7; TRBD2 matches at 7 bases. The sample was CD4+ T cells from peripheral blood mononuclear cells, taken in the third trimester of pregnancy. The receptor comes from a female donor in good health, enrolled as a control in a pregnancy study. The CDR3 DNA follows: TGTGCCAGCAGCTTAACCCCACGGGAGGCCTCCTACGAGCAGTACTTC. It translates to CASSLTPREASYEQYF.